The rows below give T cell receptor beta chains drawn from one sample of a study of T cell responses to AZD1222 COVID-19 vaccine. The method was immunoSEQ multiplex PCR; TCRdb's version includes in-frame clones alone and lacks a portion of them. The sample contains over 130,000 clones, approximately 92% of which appear only once. This material consisted of peripheral blood, taken 28 days after the second AZD1222 dose. These receptors were collected from an adult who received the AZD1222 COVID-19 vaccine. CDR3s include the opening cysteine and the closing phenylalanine or tryptophan. D genes are given only for firm matches. Clone size is stated in some rows and not others, as once, few, many or a class when expanded.

>TRBV30|-|-|TRBJ1-3
TGTGCCTGGAGTAGCAGTTACACCATATATTTT
CAWSSSYTIYF
>TRBV11-3|-|TRBD2|TRBJ2-7
TGTGCCAGCACCGGTACTAGCGGGATGTACGAGCAGTACTTC
CASTGTSGMYEQYF
>TRBV18|-|-|TRBJ2-1
TGTGCCAGCTCACCAAGGGAGGCTCCAAGCTACAATGAGCAGTTCTTC
CASSPREAPSYNEQFF
>TRBV6-1|-|-|TRBJ1-2
TGTGCCAGCAGAGAAGACGGCCAAGTAGACTATGGCTACACCTTC
CASREDGQVDYGYTF
>TRBV29-1|once|-|TRBJ1-2
TGCAGCGTTCTGGACGATGGGGCTAACTATGGCTACACCTTC
CSVLDDGANYGYTF
>TRBV6-1|-|-|TRBJ1-2
TGTGCCAGCAGTGATTTAGGGCTCGGATTTACCTTTGGCTACACCTTC
CASSDLGLGFTFGYTF
>TRBV7-9|-|-|TRBJ2-7
TGTGCCAGCAGCAAACCATACAGGGAACGAGGCTACGAGCAGTACTTC
CASSKPYRERGYEQYF
>TRBV7-2|-|-|TRBJ1-2
TGTGCCAGCAGCTTAGGCTCGAACCATAACTATGGCTACACCTTC
CASSLGSNHNYGYTF
>TRBV20-1|-|-|TRBJ2-1
TGCAGTGCGGCTCCCTACAATGAGCAGTTCTTC
CSAAPYNEQFF
>TRBV6-4|-|-|TRBJ2-2
TGTGCCAGCAGTTTAGAGTCAGACACCGGGGAGCTGTTTTTT
CASSLESDTGELFF
>TRBV28|-|-|TRBJ2-3
TGTGCCAGCACCCTGGGGCGGTGGGGTACTAGCACAGATACGCAGTATTTT
CASTLGRWGTSTDTQYF
>TRBV5-1|-|-|TRBJ2-5
TGCGCCAGCAGCTTGGCTCCCGGGTACCAAGAGACCCAGTACTTC
CASSLAPGYQETQYF
>TRBV29-1|-|-|TRBJ1-2
TGCAGCGTTACTCAGGCGAGGGGGAGCTATGGCTACACCTTC
CSVTQARGSYGYTF
>TRBV9|-|TRBD1|TRBJ1-4
TGTGCCAGCAGCGAAGCAACTAGACAGGGTAAGGAATCTAATGAAAAACTGTTTTTT
CASSEATRQGKESNEKLFF
>TRBV3-1/TRBV3-2|once|-|TRBJ1-4
TGTGCCAGCAGCCCGATGGGCAGGGTAAGGGAAAAACTGTTTTTT
CASSPMGRVREKLFF
>TRBV4-1|once|-|TRBJ1-6
TGCGCCAGCAGCCAGAGGGTCGGGGGGCGTAGAGGTGATTCACCCCTCCACTTT
CASSQRVGGRRGDSPLHF
>TRBV30|-|-|TRBJ2-3
TGTGCCTGGAGTATTGCAGATACGCAGTATTTT
CAWSIADTQYF
>TRBV27|-|-|TRBJ2-3
TGTGCCAGCAGTTTAACGTCTAGCGAGTTCACAGATACGCAGTATTTT
CASSLTSSEFTDTQYF
>TRBV5-5|-|TRBD1|TRBJ2-7
TGTGCCAGCAGCTTCCGGGACAGTTGGTCCTACGAGCAGTACTTC
CASSFRDSWSYEQYF
>TRBV18|-|-|TRBJ2-7
TGTGCCAGCTCTAAGAGCGGGACAGCCTACGAGCAGTACTTC
CASSKSGTAYEQYF
>TRBV19|-|TRBD1|TRBJ2-1
TGTGCCAGTAGTGAAGGGACAGGGTTCGAGGGGCCTCAGTTCTTC
CASSEGTGFEGPQFF
>TRBV28|once|-|TRBJ1-6
TGTGCCAGCAGTTCGGACAGCATGAATTCACCCCTCCACTTT
CASSSDSMNSPLHF
>TRBV13|-|TRBD1|TRBJ2-2
TGTGCCAGCAGCTTAGGTTGGACAGGGTCCGGGGAGCTGTTTTTT
CASSLGWTGSGELFF
>TRBV27|-|-|TRBJ2-3
TGTGCCAGCAGTCCGACTAGGAACACAGATACGCAGTATTTT
CASSPTRNTDTQYF
>TRBV5-4|-|-|TRBJ2-7
TGTGCCAGCAGCTTGGCGGCAGGCATCTCCTACGAGCAGTACTTC
CASSLAAGISYEQYF
>TRBV4-2|-|TRBD1|TRBJ1-2
TGTGCCAGCAGCCATGACACAGGGGGTGGTGACTATGGCTACACCTTC
CASSHDTGGGDYGYTF
>TRBV3-1/TRBV3-2|-|TRBD1|TRBJ1-6
TGTGCCAGCAGCCGCGGACAGGGTGGTTCACCCCTCCACTTT
CASSRGQGGSPLHF